This TCR beta chain is from a study of T cell responses to AZD1222 COVID-19 vaccine (dated by TCRdb to 2020 to 2022). Describing the broader study: TCR sequencing was performed for some 250 trial participants, of whom 200 to 220 were given two doses of AZD1222 and around 25 were given two doses of MenACWY control vaccine. Trial participants were enrolled by age into subgroups of 18-55, 56-69 and 70-plus years, and roughly 160, 29 and 62 TCR-sequenced participants, respectively, were included in these subgroups.

The paper as a whole reports these results and caveats: The vaccine-associated CD4 TCRs covered the entire spike protein, and the dominant responses fell in regions 160-218 and 743-854. No day 14 peak-response samples were available, so repertoires were characterized only after the peak T cell response. In the small 56-69-year group, the increase in depth fell short of significance, most likely because of low power. Conclusions about previously exposed vaccinees were limited because only 5 or 6 AZD1222 recipients were SARS-CoV-2 seropositive at baseline. Nearly half of unique spike-specific TCRs reportedly recognized epitopes outside regions mutated in the B.1.351 and B.1.1.7 variants. Participants were mostly white British and included more females than males, and it was suggested by the authors that clonal diversity may have been underestimated. Spike-specific TCR breadth and depth rose significantly after two AZD1222 doses compared with day 0 and with MenACWY recipients.

The CDR3 regions of human TCRbeta chains were subjected to immunosequencing. Per the original workflow: Repertoire TCRs were checked for matches against a reference library of SARS-CoV-2-specific TCRs that had been generated using the MIRA antigen-specificity platform. Breadth was defined as the fraction of unique TCRs that were SARS-CoV-2-associated, and depth was defined as the fraction of total T cells that were SARS-CoV-2-associated. Using the MIRA data, each spike-specific TCR was assigned both to the spike region to which the TCR was reactive and to a CD4 or CD8 class. Log10-transformed breadth and depth values were compared by one-way ANOVA with Sidak's multiple comparisons tests. TCRdb limited this immuneACCESS table to in-frame rearrangements with V and J called. A share of clones is missing; checked studies link under half to unresolved V genes, and the rest is unexplained. The V and J calls and clone size come from that table; D and trimming were worked out from the DNA. The sample table shows roughly 150,000 clones, and 90% to 95% are seen once. The top ten clonotypes cover 4% to 5.5% of the sample.

Read against the paper, the sample's time point label means: about 28 days (+/-7) after the second vaccine dose. AZD1222 recipients whose second dose came at about 4 weeks and those whose second dose came at about 12 weeks were combined into one group, since spike-specific TCR depth and breadth did not differ between the two schedules. Vaccinee samples came from UK trials COV001 and COV002, including a single-blind randomized controlled phase 2/3 trial of AZD1222 (ChAdOx1 nCoV-19) in healthy adults. For TCRbeta chain sequencing, PBMC samples were collected from trial participants at day 0 and at day 28 after the second dose. Details on this clone: Its antigen is unknown. No per-base quality is available; no much larger clone lies one base away.

The CDR3, cysteine through phenylalanine, is 15 amino acids long. Just CDR3 DNA is preserved here, 45 bases in frame from base 1. Unmatched junction bases come to 5, with V trimmed by 4 bases and J by 3 bases. CDR1 and CDR2, per the germline V gene (reference sequence), are LNHDA and SQIVND. The source of this sequence is an adult who received the AZD1222 COVID-19 vaccine. The sample consisted of peripheral blood, taken 28 days after the second AZD1222 dose. In this chain, TRBV19 is recombined with TRBJ2-1, and 8 junctional nucleotides match TRBD2. The DNA sequence is given as TGTGCCAGTAGTACTCCGGGACTAGACTACAATGAGCAGTTCTTC. Its protein is CASSTPGLDYNEQFF. Here the CDR3 is joined to the reference TRBV19 and TRBJ2-1 genes, and the full variable domain is: DGGITQSPKYLFRKEGQNVTLSCEQNLNHDAMYWYRQDPGQGLRLIYYSQIVNDFQKGDIAEGYSVSREKKESFPLTVTSAQKNPTAFYLCASSTPGLDYNEQFFGPGTRLTVL.